The T cell receptor beta chain under discussion was sequenced for a study of OX40 agonist ivuxolimab in advanced cancers. The study's findings and limits: The CD4+ and CD8+ T cells in the blood had expanded clonally by week 6 at 0.1 to 3.0 mg/kg.

V shed 4 bases, J shed 0 bases, and the junction held 19 bases outside the gene matches. CDR1 and CDR2 from the germline V gene are MGHRA and YSYEKL. The CDR3 loop spans 21 amino acids. As regards this clone: Its antigen is undetermined.

Sequenced by immunoSEQ multiplex PCR; TCRdb stores in-frame clones only, minus some. This sample yields approximately 51,000 clones, of which approximately 80% are seen a single time; approximately 2% belongs to the top ten. The chain combines TRBV4-1 with TRBJ2-7; 12 positions agree with TRBD2. This sequence originates from an adult with an advanced solid tumor such as melanoma, head and neck, liver or kidney cancer. The sequencing here drew on CD4+ or CD8+ T cells sorted from blood, taken in a trial of the OX40 agonist ivuxolimab. CDR3 sequence (DNA): TGCGCCAGCAGCCCGACTCATCCTAGCGGGAGGGCCCCTCGATTCTCCTACGAGCAGTACTTC. Translated, it gives CASSPTHPSGRAPRFSYEQYF.